This T cell receptor beta chain was obtained from a study of blood T cell repertoires in COVID-19 (TCRdb year 2020). With respect to the entire study: Samples from collaborators originated in the United States, Italy and Spain and spanned both the acute and convalescent phases of COVID-19. Deeply sampled blood TCRbeta repertoires from subjects exposed to, actively infected with, or recovered from COVID-19 were included in the dataset. HLA class I and class II types, where available, came from metadata supplied by the sample provider rather than from assay-based typing. Sample metadata almost always included a de-identified subject ID, COVID-19 status, age in years and sex. A freely available public database, intended as a resource for researchers studying the immune response to SARS-CoV-2, is where the repertoires were released. The samples were drawn from two sources: the first 160 participants of the ongoing ImmuneRACE study, and some 1,300 subjects contributed by 6 global collaborators. The prospective study material was composed of cDNA or gDNA derived from T cells, B-cell-depleted T cells, or PBMCs.

Concerning this clone itself: This receptor's antigen is unknown. Base quality data are lacking; no much larger clone is found one base away.

At one collaborating source in Seattle, patients were enrolled during active infection and were followed longitudinally through the course of disease. Whole blood was collected in K2EDTA tubes by collaborating institutions according to the institutions' own protocols. For TCRbeta analysis, collaborators shipped samples as frozen whole blood, isolated PBMCs, or DNA extracted from either of those sample types. Including the terminal cysteine and phenylalanine, the CDR3 comprises 13 residues. Of all the DNA, just the CDR3 is kept, 39 bases in frame from base 1. V is shortened by 6 bases, J by 8 bases, and the region joining them spans 16 bases. What the research found in general, with its limitations: The quantity of clinical and demographic metadata differed by source and by participant and was supplied without curation.

The immunoSEQ Assay, a bias-controlled multiplex PCR, was used to amplify TCRbeta CDR3 regions from genomic DNA. The original pipeline was this. Within the assay, amplification of reference gene primers was used to estimate how many nucleated cells each sample contained. To quantify the absolute abundance of each unique TCRbeta CDR3 rearrangement, sequence reads were collapsed and filtered. For each sample, productive Simpson clonality was calculated as the square root of Simpson's diversity index over productive rearrangements. What TCRdb holds here is the immuneACCESS table cut down to in-frame rearrangements. Part of the clones is not present; checked against another copy, under half of the missing clones reflect an unresolved V gene, and the others are unexplained. The V and J calls and clone size come from that table; D and trimming were worked out from the DNA. The sample has around 460,000 clones on record, around nine tenths of them singletons. The top ten constitute 0.75% to 0.85% of the sample.

The TCR sequence derives from a man between 18 and 29 years old with COVID-19, enrolled during active disease. Sequencing was done on a sample of peripheral blood. The sequence is built from TRBV12-3 or TRBV12-4 and TRBJ1-1; a weak D assignment points to TRBD1 (6 bases agree). The DNA sequence is given as TGTGCCAGCAGGGGGACACCCTGGGTGGAAGCTTTCTTT. Translated, it gives CASRGTPWVEAFF.